This paragraph reports one T cell receptor (beta chain). The CDR3 totals 14 residues. V dropped 8 bases and J dropped 0 bases, with 8 bases sitting between them. Germline CDR1 and CDR2: SEHNR and FQNEAQ (reference sequence). The data are from a study of blood T cell repertoires in COVID-19. The repertoire was sequenced with immunoSEQ multiplex PCR; TCRdb's copy has only in-frame clones and lacks some. The profile shows some 190,000 clones, roughly three quarters of them singletons. This sequence joins TRBV7-9 and TRBJ1-6, with D uncertain. Material: PBMCs or T cells enriched from blood (not recorded which). The origin of this receptor is a man aged 55 to 69 who had been exposed to COVID-19. The CDR3, as DNA: TGTGCCAGCCGAGGGAGCTCCTATAATTCACCCCTCCACTTT. Translation: CASRGSSYNSPLHF. The complete variable domain, with remaining parts taken from reference TRBV7-9 and TRBJ1-6, reads DTGVSQNPRHKITKRGQNVTFRCDPISEHNRLYWYRQTLGQGPEFLTYFQNEAQLEKSRLLSDRFSAERPKGSFSTLEIQRTEQGDSAMYLCASRGSSYNSPLHFGNGTRLTVT.